The 15 T cell receptor beta chains below come from one sample, sequenced in a study of blood T cell repertoires in COVID-19. Generated by immunoSEQ multiplex PCR, the TCRdb table keeps only in-frame clones and is missing some. The sample lists 360,000 or so clones, approximately 89% occurring once. Sample: peripheral blood. The source of these receptors is a woman aged 55-69 years with COVID-19, enrolled during active disease.

The genes are TRBV2 and TRBJ1-5; D unresolved. The germline V gene encodes CDR1 SNHLY and CDR2 FYNNEI. The CDR3 is 13 residues long. Between the trimmed V and J ends, which lost 4 bases and 4 bases, there was a span of 8 bases. DNA of the CDR3: TGTGCCAGCAGTGTGAGGGAAAATCAGCCCCAGCATTTT. Translated, it gives CASSVRENQPQHF.

This clone was counted only a few times. The chain links TRBV5-1 to TRBJ1-5; weak D call: TRBD1 (6 bases). Germline V gene data show CDR1 as SGHRS and CDR2 as YFSETQ. Trimming left V 2 bases short and J 4 bases short, with 13 bases between. The CDR3 totals 15 residues. The DNA for the CDR3 is TGCGCCAGCAGCTTCGTTGGGGGCCAGAATCAGCCCCAGCATTTT. Translated, it gives CASSFVGGQNQPQHF.

V usage is TRBV27 and J usage is TRBJ2-1, with D tentatively TRBD1 (6 bases). The CDR3 is made up of 17 amino acids. CDR1 is MNHEY and CDR2 is SMNVEV in the germline V gene (reference sequence). Deletions cut 6 bases from V and 0 bases from J, with 18 bases between. CDR3 protein: CASRPGATGISYNEQFF. As DNA, the CDR3 is TGTGCCAGCAGACCAGGGGCCACAGGGATCTCCTACAATGAGCAGTTCTTC.

This sequence joins TRBV19 and TRBJ2-5; 10 bases agree with TRBD1. In germline, CDR1 is LNHDA, CDR2 SQIVND (reference sequence). V gave up 5 bases and J gave up 5 bases; unmatched junction bases: 8. CDR3 length: 15 residues. The CDR3 loop reads CASSPQGQGRETQYF. The CDR3 nucleotides are TGTGCCAGTAGTCCCCAGGGACAGGGGAGGGAGACCCAGTACTTC. The full variable domain, with the rest looked up from reference TRBV19 and TRBJ2-5, is DGGITQSPKYLFRKEGQNVTLSCEQNLNHDAMYWYRQDPGQGLRLIYYSQIVNDFQKGDIAEGYSVSREKKESFPLTVTSAQKNPTAFYLCASSPQGQGRETQYFGPGTRLLVL.

The rearrangement links TRBV4-2 to TRBJ1-2; D possibly corresponds to TRBD1 (5 bases). The CDR3 totals 18 residues. CDR1 and CDR2 (germline): LGHNA, YNFKEQ. Trimming shortened V by 2 bases and J by 3 bases, and 22 bases separated the two germline ends. The CDR3 here is CASSQYLAGGGIDYGYTF. In DNA form, the CDR3 reads TGTGCCAGCAGCCAATACCTAGCCGGGGGAGGGATCGACTATGGCTACACCTTC.

The chain joins TRBV18 to TRBJ1-1, with a weak D call TRBD1 (5 bases). Germline V lookup: CDR1 KGHSH, CDR2 LQKENI. V gave up 0 bases and J gave up 4 bases, with 12 bases separating them. This CDR3 contains 15 residues. CDR3 bases: TGTGCCAGCTCACCACCAAAGGGGAACGGCACTGAAGCTTTCTTT. The encoded protein is CASSPPKGNGTEAFF. Together with reference TRBV18 and TRBJ1-1, the CDR3 gives the full variable domain: NAGVMQNPRHLVRRRGQEARLRCSPMKGHSHVYWYRQLPEEGLKFMVYLQKENIIDESGMPKERFSAEFPKEGPSILRIQQVVRGDSAAYFCASSPPKGNGTEAFFGQGTRLTVV.

The chain combines TRBV6-6 with TRBJ1-1; D gene uncertain. The CDR3 is 14 residues long. The V and J ends lost 0 bases and 3 bases respectively, with 8 bases between them. Germline CDR1 and CDR2: MNHNY and SVGAGI (reference sequence). CDR3 region: CASSYSGVDTEAFF. CDR3 DNA sequence: TGTGCCAGCAGTTACTCGGGCGTTGACACTGAAGCTTTCTTT.

This chain connects TRBV29-1 to TRBJ2-3, with 8 nucleotides matching TRBD2. This CDR3 is built from 16 residues. From germline, CDR1 is SQVTM and CDR2 ANQGSEA. V trimming: 6 bases; J trimming: 5 bases; junction bases outside the gene matches: 16. The CDR3 spells CSVEAGALAELDTQYF. CDR3 coding DNA: TGCAGCGTAGAGGCTGGGGCACTAGCGGAATTAGATACGCAGTATTTT.

This rearrangement joins TRBV2 to TRBJ1-1; 8 bases fit TRBD1. With 7 bases clipped from V and 5 bases from J, the junction kept 9 bases outside the gene matches. The V gene's germline CDR1 is SNHLY and CDR2 FYNNEI. The CDR3 extends over 14 amino acids. This chain's CDR3 is CASIPTGGWTEAFF. The CDR3 nucleotides read TGTGCCAGCATTCCCACAGGGGGGTGGACTGAAGCTTTCTTT.

The chain employs TRBV6-4 and TRBJ2-1, with 9 bases that match TRBD2. CDR1 is MRHNA and CDR2 is SNTAGT in the germline V gene. This CDR3 region has 15 residues. The V and J ends lost 0 bases and 10 bases, in that order; junction bases with no gene match: 7. CDR3 region: CASSDSEAGGREQFF. The DNA of the CDR3 is TGTGCCAGCAGTGACTCAGAGGCGGGGGGGCGAGAGCAGTTCTTC.

The CDR3 sequence: CASTQIANTGELFF. DNA of the CDR3: TGCGCCAGCACCCAGATCGCGAACACCGGGGAGCTGTTTTTT. V gene TRBV5-1 combines with J gene TRBJ2-2, with D hard to call. The CDR3 consists of 14 residues. Germline V lookup: CDR1 SGHRS, CDR2 YFSETQ. Trimming took 6 bases from V and 0 from J, leaving 9 bases between them.

The chain joins TRBV5-1 to TRBJ1-1; 8 nucleotides agree with TRBD1. This CDR3 comprises 15 residues. Germline CDR1 and CDR2: SGHRS and YFSETQ. J lost 3 bases, V lost 5 bases, and 9 bases had no gene match. CDR3 region: CASSWTGLVDTEAFF. DNA for the CDR3: TGCGCCAGCAGTTGGACAGGGTTGGTGGACACTGAAGCTTTCTTT.

The rearrangement uses TRBV2 and TRBJ1-6, with D possibly matching TRBD1 (6 bases). The CDR3 loop spans 13 amino acids. V dropped 4 bases and J dropped 7 bases, with 8 bases sitting between them. Germline CDR1 reads SNHLY; CDR2 reads FYNNEI. This chain's CDR3 is CASSGTDNSPLHF. The CDR3 bases are TGTGCCAGCAGTGGGACAGACAATTCACCCCTCCACTTT.

The chain carries TRBV7-3 and TRBJ1-3; possible D gene TRBD1, 5 bases. Germline lookup yields CDR1 SGHTA and CDR2 FQGTGA. This CDR3 is 15 amino acids long. The V end lost 4 bases, the J end lost 3 bases, and 13 bases lay between the germline ends. CDR3 bases: TGTGCCAGCAGCTCGAGCGGGGGGAGTGGAAACACCATATATTTT. Amino acids: CASSSSGGSGNTIYF. Combining the CDR3 with reference TRBV7-3 and TRBJ1-3 gives the whole variable domain GAGVSQTPSNKVTEKGKYVELRCDPISGHTALYWYRQSLGQGPEFLIYFQGTGAADDSGLPNDRFFAVRPEGSVSTLKIQRTERGDSAVYLCASSSSGGSGNTIYFGEGSWLTVV.

The rearrangement joins TRBV14 to TRBJ2-7; D is perhaps TRBD1 (5 bases). V was trimmed by 4 bases and J by 10 bases, leaving 17 bases between them. The CDR3 runs to 13 residues. The germline V gene has CDR1 SGHDN and CDR2 FVKESK. CDR3: CASSPLQGFPQYF. The CDR3, as DNA: TGTGCCAGCAGCCCCCTCCAGGGTTTTCCCCAGTACTTC.